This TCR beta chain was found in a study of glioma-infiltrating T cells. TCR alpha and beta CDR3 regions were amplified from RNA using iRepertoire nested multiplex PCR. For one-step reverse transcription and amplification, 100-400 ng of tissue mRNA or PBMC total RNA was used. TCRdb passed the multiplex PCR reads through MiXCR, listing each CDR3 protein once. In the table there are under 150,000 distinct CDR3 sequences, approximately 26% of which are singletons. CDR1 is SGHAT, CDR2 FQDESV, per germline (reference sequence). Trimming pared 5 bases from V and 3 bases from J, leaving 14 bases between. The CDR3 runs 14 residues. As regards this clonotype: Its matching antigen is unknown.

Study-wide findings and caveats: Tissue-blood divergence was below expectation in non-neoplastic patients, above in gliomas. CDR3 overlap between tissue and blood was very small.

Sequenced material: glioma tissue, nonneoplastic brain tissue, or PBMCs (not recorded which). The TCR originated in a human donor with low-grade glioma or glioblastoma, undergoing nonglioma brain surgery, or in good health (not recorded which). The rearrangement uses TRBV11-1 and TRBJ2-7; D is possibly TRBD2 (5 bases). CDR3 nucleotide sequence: TGTGCCAGCAGCCCGAGGACCGGGGTCTACGAGCAGTACGTC. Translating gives CASSPRTGVYEQYV.